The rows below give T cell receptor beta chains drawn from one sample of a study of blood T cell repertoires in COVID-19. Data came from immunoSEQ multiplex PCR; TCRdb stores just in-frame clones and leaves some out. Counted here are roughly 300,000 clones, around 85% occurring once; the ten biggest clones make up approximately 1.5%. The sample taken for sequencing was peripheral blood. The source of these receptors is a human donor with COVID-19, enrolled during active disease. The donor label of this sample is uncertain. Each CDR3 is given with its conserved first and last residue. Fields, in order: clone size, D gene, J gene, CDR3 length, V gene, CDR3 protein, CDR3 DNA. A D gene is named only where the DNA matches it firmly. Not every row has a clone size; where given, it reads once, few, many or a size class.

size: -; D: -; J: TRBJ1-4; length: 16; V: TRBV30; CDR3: CAWSSPRTALNEKLFF; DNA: TGTGCCTGGAGTTCACCACGGACAGCCCTAAATGAAAAACTGTTTTTT
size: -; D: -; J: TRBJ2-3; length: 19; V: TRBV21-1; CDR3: CASSKDIRYGLPTPDTQYF; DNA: TGTGCCAGCAGCAAAGACATAAGGTACGGACTTCCCACCCCGGATACGCAGTATTTT
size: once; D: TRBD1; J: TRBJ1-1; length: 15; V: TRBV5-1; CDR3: CASSRFTGDEGEAFF; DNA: TGCGCCAGCAGCCGATTTACAGGGGATGAAGGTGAAGCTTTCTTT
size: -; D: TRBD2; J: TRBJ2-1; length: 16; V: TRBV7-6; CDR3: CASSYSSGSSYNEQFF; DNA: TGTGCCAGCAGCTACTCTAGCGGGAGCTCCTACAATGAGCAGTTCTTC
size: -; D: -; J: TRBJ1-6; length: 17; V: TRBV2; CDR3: CASSESGAAGRGSPLHF; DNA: TGTGCCAGCAGTGAATCCGGGGCCGCCGGGAGAGGGTCACCCCTCCACTTT
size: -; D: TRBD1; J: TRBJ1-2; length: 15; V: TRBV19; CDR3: CASSTIRTGGYGYTF; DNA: TGTGCCAGTAGTACCATTCGGACAGGAGGGTATGGCTACACCTTC
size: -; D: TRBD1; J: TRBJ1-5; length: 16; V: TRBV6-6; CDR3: CASSYVGTGFNQPQHF; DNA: TGTGCCAGCAGTTACGTTGGGACAGGGTTCAATCAGCCCCAGCATTTT
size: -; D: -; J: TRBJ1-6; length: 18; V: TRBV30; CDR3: CAWSSGQISYSYNSPLHF; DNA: TGTGCCTGGAGTAGTGGACAGATATCTTACTCCTATAATTCACCCCTCCACTTT
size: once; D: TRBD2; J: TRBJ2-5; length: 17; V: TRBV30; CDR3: CAWTGGSGRGRQETQYF; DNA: TGTGCCTGGACGGGGGGTAGCGGGAGGGGGAGGCAAGAGACCCAGTACTTC
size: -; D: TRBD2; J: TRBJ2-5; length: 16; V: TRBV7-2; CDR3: CASSLTGTSGRETQYF; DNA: TGTGCCAGCAGCCTGACAGGGACTAGCGGCAGAGAGACCCAGTACTTC
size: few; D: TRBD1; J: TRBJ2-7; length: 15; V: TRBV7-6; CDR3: CASSLPGQGLYEQYF; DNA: TGTGCCAGCAGTCTCCCGGGACAGGGCCTTTACGAGCAGTACTTC
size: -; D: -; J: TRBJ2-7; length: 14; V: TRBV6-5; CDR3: CASRRDRSYNEQYF; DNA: TGTGCCAGCAGGCGAGACAGGAGCTATAACGAGCAGTACTTC
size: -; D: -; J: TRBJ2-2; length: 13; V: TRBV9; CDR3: CASSVQTTGELFF; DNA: TGTGCCAGCAGCGTCCAAACTACCGGGGAGCTGTTTTTT
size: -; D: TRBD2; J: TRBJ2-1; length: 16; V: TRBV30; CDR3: CAWNSGTSGVYNEQFF; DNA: TGTGCCTGGAACTCAGGGACTAGCGGTGTTTACAATGAGCAGTTCTTC
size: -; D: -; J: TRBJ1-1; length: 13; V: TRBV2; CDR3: CASSADRNTEAFF; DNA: TGTGCCAGCAGTGCTGACAGAAACACTGAAGCTTTCTTT
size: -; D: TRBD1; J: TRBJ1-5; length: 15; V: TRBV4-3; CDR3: CASSQDRTGNQPQHF; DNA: TGCGCCAGCAGCCAAGACCGGACAGGGAATCAGCCCCAGCATTTT
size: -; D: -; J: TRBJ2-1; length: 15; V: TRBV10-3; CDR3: CAISGVLSGGNEQFF; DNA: TGTGCCATCAGTGGGGTCCTCTCCGGCGGCAATGAGCAGTTCTTC
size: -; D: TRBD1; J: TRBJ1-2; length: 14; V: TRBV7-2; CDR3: CASSINRGGYGYTF; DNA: TGTGCCAGCAGCATCAACAGGGGAGGCTATGGCTACACCTTC
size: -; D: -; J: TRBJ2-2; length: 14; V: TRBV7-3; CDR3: CASRSGVDIGELFF; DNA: TGTGCCAGCAGATCGGGAGTCGATATCGGGGAGCTGTTTTTT
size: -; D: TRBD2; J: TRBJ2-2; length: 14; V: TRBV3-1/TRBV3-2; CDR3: CASSQRESHGELFF; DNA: TGTGCCAGCTCACAGCGGGAGTCGCACGGGGAGCTGTTTTTT
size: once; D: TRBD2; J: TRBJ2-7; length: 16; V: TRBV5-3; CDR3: CARSFGLAGPSYEQYF; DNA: TGTGCCAGAAGCTTCGGTCTAGCGGGCCCCTCCTACGAGCAGTACTTC
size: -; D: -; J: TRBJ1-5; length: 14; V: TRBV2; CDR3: CASTQEGSNQPQHF; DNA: TGTGCCAGCACTCAGGAGGGTAGCAATCAGCCCCAGCATTTT
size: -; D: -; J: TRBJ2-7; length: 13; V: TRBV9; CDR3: CASSVGASYEQYF; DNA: TGTGCCAGCAGCGTAGGGGCCAGTTACGAGCAGTACTTC
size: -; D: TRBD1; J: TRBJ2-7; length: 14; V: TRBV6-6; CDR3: CASSTGQDSYEQYF; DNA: TGTGCCAGCAGTACTGGACAGGACTCCTACGAGCAGTACTTC
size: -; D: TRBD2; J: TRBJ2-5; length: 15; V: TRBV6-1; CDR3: CASSDGLASQETQYF; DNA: TGTGCCAGCAGTGACGGACTAGCGAGTCAAGAGACCCAGTACTTC
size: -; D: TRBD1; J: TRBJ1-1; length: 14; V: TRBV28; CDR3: CATLQGGANTEAFF; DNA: TGTGCCACCCTACAGGGGGGAGCGAACACTGAAGCTTTCTTT
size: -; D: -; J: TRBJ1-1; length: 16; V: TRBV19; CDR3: CASRPWVSTGDTEAFF; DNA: TGTGCCAGTCGGCCCTGGGTGTCCACCGGGGACACTGAAGCTTTCTTT
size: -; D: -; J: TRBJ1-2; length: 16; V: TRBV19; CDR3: CASSIMRTVSNYGYTF; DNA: TGTGCCAGTAGTATAATGAGGACAGTCTCTAACTATGGCTACACCTTC
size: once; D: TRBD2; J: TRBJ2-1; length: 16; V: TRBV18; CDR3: CASSQPGTSPYNEQFF; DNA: TGTGCCAGCTCACAGCCCGGGACTAGCCCCTACAATGAGCAGTTCTTC
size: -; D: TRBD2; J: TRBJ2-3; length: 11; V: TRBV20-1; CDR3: CSEAGVDTQYF; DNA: TGCAGTGAGGCGGGAGTCGATACGCAGTATTTT
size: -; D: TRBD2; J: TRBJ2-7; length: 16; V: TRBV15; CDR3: CATSTTRTSVYYEQYF; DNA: TGTGCCACCAGCACCACCCGGACTAGCGTTTACTACGAGCAGTACTTC
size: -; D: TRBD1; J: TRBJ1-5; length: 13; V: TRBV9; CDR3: CASSGQGDQPQHF; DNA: TGTGCCAGCAGCGGACAGGGGGATCAGCCCCAGCATTTT
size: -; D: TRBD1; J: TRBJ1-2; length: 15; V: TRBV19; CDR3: CATFPDRGLSYGYTF; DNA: TGTGCCACTTTCCCCGACAGGGGTCTCAGCTATGGCTACACCTTC
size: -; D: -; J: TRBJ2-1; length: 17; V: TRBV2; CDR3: CASTSGVGRGSYNEQFF; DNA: TGTGCCAGCACCTCAGGTGTAGGGAGAGGCTCCTACAATGAGCAGTTCTTC
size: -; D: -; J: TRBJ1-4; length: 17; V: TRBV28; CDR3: CASSLGATPLGNEKLFF; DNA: TGTGCCAGCAGTTTAGGAGCAACTCCCCTCGGTAATGAAAAACTGTTTTTT
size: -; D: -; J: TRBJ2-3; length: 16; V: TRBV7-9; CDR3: CASSPLAGISTDTQYF; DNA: TGTGCCAGCAGCCCCCTGGCAGGAATTAGCACAGATACGCAGTATTTT
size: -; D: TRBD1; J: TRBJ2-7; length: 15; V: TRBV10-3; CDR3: CAISESRTGAYEQYF; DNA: TGTGCCATCAGTGAGTCTCGGACAGGGGCCTACGAGCAGTACTTC
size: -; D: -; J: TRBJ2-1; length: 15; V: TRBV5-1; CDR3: CASSLEAGLWNEQFF; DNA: TGCGCCAGCAGCTTGGAGGCAGGGCTCTGGAATGAGCAGTTCTTC
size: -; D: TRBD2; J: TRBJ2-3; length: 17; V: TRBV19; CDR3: CASSRGRDLMGTDTQYF; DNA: TGTGCCAGTAGTCGCGGGAGGGATCTCATGGGCACAGATACGCAGTATTTT
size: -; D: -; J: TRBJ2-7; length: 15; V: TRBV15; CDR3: CATSREDSASYEQYF; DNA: TGTGCCACCAGCAGAGAAGATAGCGCCTCCTACGAGCAGTACTTC
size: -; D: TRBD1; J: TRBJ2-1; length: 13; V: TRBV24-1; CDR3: CATQDRGLNEQFF; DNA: TGTGCCACCCAGGACAGGGGGTTGAATGAGCAGTTCTTC
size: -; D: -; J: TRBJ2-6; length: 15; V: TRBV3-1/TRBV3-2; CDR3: CASSPLPSGANVLTF; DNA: TGTGCCAGCAGCCCCCTCCCCTCTGGGGCCAACGTCCTGACTTTC
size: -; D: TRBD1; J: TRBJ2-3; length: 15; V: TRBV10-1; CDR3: CASSEIGTGEDTQYF; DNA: TGCGCCAGCAGTGAGATAGGGACAGGGGAAGATACGCAGTATTTT
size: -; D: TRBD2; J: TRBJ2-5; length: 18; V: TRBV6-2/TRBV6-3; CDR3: CASSYSRSSGSTRETQYF; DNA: TGTGCCAGCAGTTACTCGAGGTCTAGCGGGAGCACTCGAGAGACCCAGTACTTC
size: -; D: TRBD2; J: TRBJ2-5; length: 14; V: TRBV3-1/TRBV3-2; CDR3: CASSLGLAGGTQYF; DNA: TGTGCCAGCAGCTTGGGACTAGCGGGCGGGACCCAGTACTTC
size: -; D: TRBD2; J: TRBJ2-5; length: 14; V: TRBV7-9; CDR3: CASGELAGVETQYF; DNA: TGTGCCAGCGGGGAGCTAGCGGGAGTAGAGACCCAGTACTTC
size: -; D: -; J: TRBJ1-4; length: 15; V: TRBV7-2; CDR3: CASSLSQVSREKLFF; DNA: TGTGCCAGCAGCTTATCGCAGGTGTCGCGTGAAAAACTGTTTTTT